This TCR beta chain was sequenced in a study of shared clonotypes between healthy human individuals. V was cut by 11 bases and J by 8 bases, with 18 bases left in between. Germline V lookup: CDR1 ENHRY, CDR2 SYGVKD. This CDR3 spans 12 amino acids. The assay was immunoSEQ multiplex PCR, and TCRdb's table has in-frame clones only and misses some. The table lists about 2 million clones, approximately 95% of them singletons. This clone was seen a single time. V gene TRBV10-3 combines with J gene TRBJ1-2; D unclear. Source material: naive CD4+ T cells sorted from blood. Subset described: CD45RA+ positively selected. The TCR sequence derives from a young man in good health. The CDR3 reads CALLGDSEGYTF. Here the CDR3 DNA reads TGTGCCCTCCTGGGTGACTCGGAGGGCTACACCTTC.